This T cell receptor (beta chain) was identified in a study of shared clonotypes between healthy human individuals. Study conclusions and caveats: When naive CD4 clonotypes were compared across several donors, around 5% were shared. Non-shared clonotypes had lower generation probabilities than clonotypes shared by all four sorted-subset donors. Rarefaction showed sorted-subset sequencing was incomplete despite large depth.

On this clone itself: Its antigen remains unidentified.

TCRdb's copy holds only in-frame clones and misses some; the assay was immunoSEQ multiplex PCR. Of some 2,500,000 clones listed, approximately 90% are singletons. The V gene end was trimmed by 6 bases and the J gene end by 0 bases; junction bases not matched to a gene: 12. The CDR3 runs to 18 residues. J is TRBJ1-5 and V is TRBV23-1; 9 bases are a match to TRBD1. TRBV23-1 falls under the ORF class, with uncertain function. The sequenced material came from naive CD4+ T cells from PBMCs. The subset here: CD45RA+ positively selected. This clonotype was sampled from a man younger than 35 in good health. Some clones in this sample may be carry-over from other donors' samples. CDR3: CASSPTTGGEYSNQPQHF. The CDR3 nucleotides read TGCGCCAGCAGCCCCACCACAGGGGGCGAGTATAGCAATCAGCCCCAGCATTTT.